This entry lists 32 T cell receptor beta chains sequenced from one sample in a study of human T cells and chemical hapten exposure. Time point given: patch test 3, about 24 weeks after DPC sensitization. Treatment of the sample: therapeutic diphenylcyclopropenone sensitization with weekly scalp DPC. Total RNA was isolated from whole blood that had not been fractionated. In TCRdb, the RACE reads were re-called with MiXCR into one record per CDR3 protein. The table shows roughly 39,000 distinct CDR3 sequences, with 9.5% to 15% occurring only once. The sample was whole blood, taken in connection with sensitization to the hapten diphenylcyclopropenone (DPC). The receptor set was obtained from a woman aged 40 to 49 with alopecia areata. Some clones in this sample may be carry-over from other donors' samples.

The V call is TRBV7-9, the J call TRBJ2-1; possible D gene TRBD2, 6 bases. Trimming took 3 bases from V and 10 from J, leaving 16 bases between them. Germline V CDR1 and CDR2: SEHNR, FQNEAQ (reference sequence). The CDR3 contains 14 residues. CDR3 DNA: TGTGCCAGCAGCTTTAGCGGTGGGGCCACAGAGCAGTTCTTC. Protein sequence: CASSFSGGATEQFF.

This clonotype was recorded a few times. The rearrangement links TRBV7-2 to TRBJ1-5; D call uncertain. CDR1 is SGHTA, CDR2 FQGNSA, per germline. The CDR3 is made up of 15 amino acids. V lost 1 base to trimming and J lost 6 bases, with 13 bases between them. CDR3 in DNA: TGTGCCAGCAGCTTAGGGGAAGTGGGTAGTCAGCCCCAGCATTTT. This translates into CASSLGEVGSQPQHF.

The genes are TRBV2 and TRBJ2-1; D is undetermined. The CDR3 is 11 residues long. Germline lookup yields CDR1 SNHLY and CDR2 FYNNEI. The V and J ends lost 7 bases and 4 bases respectively, with 5 bases between them. CDR3: CASNLYNEQFF. CDR3 nucleotide sequence: TGTGCCAGCAATCTTTACAATGAGCAGTTCTTC.

This clonotype was seen a few times. The J gene is TRBJ1-2, the V gene TRBV20-1; D remains unclear. The CDR3 has 14 residues. Germline CDR1 and CDR2: DFQATT and SNEGSKA (reference sequence). V was pared by 2 bases and J by 8 bases, with 18 bases between. Here the CDR3 reads CSARPSDRIRGYTF. DNA of the CDR3: TGCAGTGCTAGACCGTCAGACCGGATACGGGGCTACACCTTC.

The CDR3 protein is CASTVAGGSTDTQYF. DNA of the CDR3: TGTGCCAGCACCGTAGCGGGGGGAAGCACAGATACGCAGTATTTT. The V and J genes are TRBV25-1 and TRBJ2-3, with 10 bases aligning to TRBD2. Germline loops: CDR1 MGHDK, CDR2 SYGVNS. The trim removed 7 bases at V and 0 bases at J, leaving 4 bases unmatched. This CDR3 comprises 15 residues.

This clonotype was counted at least ten times. The chain employs TRBV29-1 and TRBJ2-1; D might be TRBD2 (5 bases). The germline V and J ends were trimmed by 7 bases and 8 bases, with 9 bases remaining between them. The CDR3 is 10 residues long. Germline CDR1 and CDR2: SQVTM and ANQGSEA. The CDR3 sequence: CSGTRDEQFF. The CDR3 coding sequence is TGCAGCGGAACTAGGGATGAGCAGTTCTTC.

This chain uses TRBV14 with TRBJ2-1; 8 nucleotides line up with TRBD2. Trimming took 4 bases from V and 9 from J; bases not matched to a gene: 8. This CDR3 has 14 amino acids. CDR1 is SGHDN, CDR2 FVKESK, per germline. CDR3 in DNA: TGTGCCAGCAGCCTAACGGGGGGGCCTAGTGAGCAGTTCTTC. Amino acids: CASSLTGGPSEQFF.

This clonotype turned up a few times. This chain joins TRBV6-5 and TRBJ1-5; TRBD1 is a possible D gene (6 bases). CDR1 is MNHEY and CDR2 is SVGAGI in the germline V gene. This CDR3 has 12 residues. V was shortened by 5 bases and J by 7 bases, with 9 bases between the two germline ends. CDR3: CASSHGGQPQHF. As DNA, the CDR3 is TGTGCCAGCAGTCACGGGGGCCAGCCCCAGCATTTT.

This chain links TRBV9 with TRBJ2-7; perhaps TRBD2 as D (6 bases). With 4 bases removed from V and 0 bases from J, the gap between germline ends came to 14 bases. The CDR3 has 15 amino acids. CDR1 and CDR2 from the germline V gene are SGDLS and YYNGEE. As DNA, the CDR3 is TGTGCCAGCAGCCCGAGGGAGGAGAGCTCCTACGAGCAGTACTTC. It yields the protein CASSPREESSYEQYF.

The rearrangement uses TRBV27 and TRBJ2-2; D not resolved. The CDR3 covers 14 residues. Trimming stripped 6 bases from V and 1 base from J, with 9 bases between. Germline values: CDR1 MNHEY, CDR2 SMNVEV (reference sequence). The CDR3 sequence: CASSRTVNTGELFF. In DNA, the CDR3 is TGTGCCAGCAGCCGGACGGTGAACACCGGGGAGCTGTTTTTT.

This clonotype was observed a few times. The chain employs TRBV29-1 and TRBJ2-1; no reliable D call. The CDR3 totals 12 residues. Trimming pared 6 bases from V and 7 bases from J, leaving 13 bases between. Per germline, CDR1 SQVTM and CDR2 ANQGSEA. CDR3 sequence: CSVTTRWNEQFF. The DNA for the CDR3 is TGCAGCGTAACGACGAGGTGGAATGAGCAGTTCTTC.

In its sample, this clonotype ranks as medium-sized (0.01 to 0.1%). The chain combines TRBV29-1 with TRBJ2-3; TRBD2 aligns across 9 bases. The CDR3 is 12 residues long. The V gene's germline CDR1 is SQVTM and CDR2 ANQGSEA. The V segment lost 3 bases and the J segment 6 bases; nucleotides outside the gene matches: 1. Here the CDR3 DNA reads TGCAGCGTTGATGCGGGAGGGGATACGCAGTATTTT. Amino acids: CSVDAGGDTQYF.

This clonotype turned up a few times. The chain links TRBV9 to TRBJ2-7; no reliable D call. Germline CDR1 SGDLS, CDR2 YYNGEE. This CDR3 is 12 amino acids long. V lost 4 bases to trimming and J lost 2 bases, with 7 bases between them. The CDR3 reads CASSPGTYEQYF. CDR3 bases: TGTGCCAGCAGCCCGGGTACCTACGAGCAGTACTTC.

This chain's CDR3 is CASLRASADNEQFF. The CDR3 nucleotides read TGTGCGAGCCTAAGGGCTAGCGCCGACAATGAGCAGTTCTTC. This chain joins TRBV7-9 and TRBJ2-1, with TRBD2 as a possible D gene (6 bases). The CDR3 has 14 residues. CDR1 and CDR2 (germline): SEHNR, FQNEAQ (reference sequence).

This clonotype was recorded at least ten times. This chain connects TRBV6-5 to TRBJ1-1; the D is unclear. The CDR3 consists of 16 residues. Trimming removed 7 bases at V and 3 bases at J, with 21 bases between. Germline-derived CDR1 and CDR2 are MNHEY and SVGAGI. This CDR3 reads CASIGRVGGLDTEAFF. In DNA form, the CDR3 reads TGTGCCAGCATTGGCCGGGTGGGCGGGTTGGACACTGAAGCTTTCTTT.

This clonotype turned up a few times. This chain links TRBV10-3 with TRBJ2-3, with 9 bases matching TRBD2. Germline CDR1 reads ENHRY; CDR2 reads SYGVKD. The J segment lost 4 bases and the V segment lost 8 bases, leaving 13 bases of the junction unmatched. The CDR3 covers 16 residues. Here the CDR3 DNA reads TGTGCCATCGGAAGGCTGGCGCGGGGGGGCGCAGATACGCAGTATTTT. Its protein product is CAIGRLARGGADTQYF.

This clonotype was counted many times. The V gene is TRBV6-1, the J gene TRBJ1-2; TRBD1 is a possible D gene (6 bases). Germline assignment: CDR1 MNHNS and CDR2 SASEGT. Between the trimmed V and J ends, which lost 2 bases and 8 bases, there was a span of 15 bases. The CDR3 has 14 amino acids. The DNA of the CDR3 is TGTGCCAGCAGTGAAATCGGGGGCAGAAGCGGCTACACCTTC. It codes for CASSEIGGRSGYTF.

This clonotype appeared many times. The chain recombines TRBV18 with TRBJ1-6; TRBD1 is a possible D gene (5 bases). The V end lost 2 bases, the J end lost 5 bases, and 10 bases lay between the germline ends. The germline V gene has CDR1 KGHSH and CDR2 LQKENI. The CDR3 consists of 15 residues. CDR3 residues: CASSPSREHNSPLHF. The CDR3, as DNA: TGTGCCAGCTCACCATCCAGGGAGCATAATTCACCCCTCCACTTT.

The chain combines TRBV15 with TRBJ2-7; 7 bases match TRBD2. Looked up from germline, CDR1 is LNHNV and CDR2 is YYDKDF (reference sequence). This CDR3 spans 14 amino acids. The V and J ends lost 6 bases and 0 bases, in that order; junction bases with no gene match: 5. The CDR3 bases are TGTGCCACCAGTGCCCTAGCGGACTCCTACGAGCAGTACTTC. Protein product: CATSALADSYEQYF.

This clonotype was seen only a few times. V is TRBV5-6 and J is TRBJ2-5; no clear D gene. Germline loops: CDR1 SGHDT, CDR2 YYEEEE. The CDR3 length is 13 residues. Between the trimmed V and J ends, which lost 0 bases and 5 bases, there was a span of 8 bases. CDR3 in DNA: TGTGCCAGCAGCTTGGTTCAAGCGGAGACCCAGTACTTC. As protein: CASSLVQAETQYF.

This clonotype has a count of ten or more. CDR3 nucleotides: TGTGCCTGGAGTGTCGACAGGATTGAGCCCCAGCATTTT. Translated, it gives CAWSVDRIEPQHF. The chain has TRBV30 and TRBJ1-5, with TRBD1 as a possible D gene (6 bases). Per the germline V gene, CDR1 is GTSNPN and CDR2 is SVGIG (reference sequence). The CDR3 runs 13 residues. Trimming removed 0 bases from V and 8 bases from J, with 11 bases in between.

CDR3 DNA: TGCAGCGTTGGAGATGACAGGGGTTTTGAGCAGTTCTTC. Its translation: CSVGDDRGFEQFF. This chain connects TRBV29-1 to TRBJ2-1; 8 bases are a match to TRBD1. Losses at the gene ends were 4 bases for V and 9 bases for J; bases not matched to a gene: 8. Germline CDR1 is SQVTM and CDR2 is ANQGSEA. The CDR3 contains 13 residues.

This clonotype occurred many times. The V and J genes are TRBV6-6 and TRBJ2-7; D is possibly TRBD1 or TRBD2 (7 bases each). The CDR3 is 16 residues long. Germline CDR1 is MNHNY and CDR2 is SVGAGI (reference sequence). The V gene lost 2 bases and the J gene lost 2 bases, with 16 bases spanning the gap. CDR3 DNA sequence: TGTGCCAGCAGTTACGGCCAGGGGGGGAGGGCCTACGAGCAGTACTTC. Its translation: CASSYGQGGRAYEQYF.

A single count supports this clonotype. One end of the junction does not line up with germline, which may come from a read error. The rearrangement links TRBV7-7 to TRBJ2-3; D unresolved. Germline V CDR1 and CDR2: SSHAT, FNYEAQ (reference sequence). This CDR3 is built from 13 residues. The CDR3 reads CASSLTPGHREYF. The CDR3 bases are TGTGCTAGCAGCCTCACTCCGGGCCACAGAGAGTATTTT.

The V gene is TRBV7-2, the J gene TRBJ2-4; possibly TRBD1 for D (5 bases). This CDR3 region has 16 residues. V shed 1 base and J shed 0 bases, with 10 bases lying between them. CDR1 and CDR2 from the germline V gene are SGHTA and FQGNSA. The CDR3 reads CASSLGRAVAKNIQYF. In DNA, the CDR3 is TGTGCCAGCAGCTTAGGCAGGGCCGTAGCCAAAAACATTCAGTACTTC. Full variable domain (missing parts from reference TRBV7-2 and TRBJ2-4): GAGVSQSPSNKVTEKGKDVELRCDPISGHTALYWYRQSLGQGLEFLIYFQGNSAPDKSGLPSDRFSAERTGGSVSTLTIQRTQQEDSAVYLCASSLGRAVAKNIQYFGAGTRLSVL.

This clonotype turned up a few times. CDR3 loop: CASSKRSYEQYF. The CDR3 bases are TGTGCCAGCAGCAAACGCTCCTACGAGCAGTACTTC. The rearrangement joins TRBV28 to TRBJ2-7; D unclear. The CDR3 length is 12 residues. V lost 6 bases to trimming and J lost 0 bases, with 6 bases between them. Looked up from germline, CDR1 is MDHEN and CDR2 is SYDVKM.

For this clonotype: A much larger clonotype is one base distant, so this may be a read error. No conserved phenylalanine or tryptophan is present at the end of the CDR3, so a read error is the likely explanation. The V and J genes are TRBV5-1 and TRBJ1-1; TRBD1 might be the D (5 bases). This CDR3 is 11 amino acids long. CDR1 is SGHRS, CDR2 YFSETQ, per germline. V was clipped by 4 bases and J by 11 bases, with 12 bases between them. The CDR3 here is CASSGAGDAFI. CDR3 bases: TGCGCCAGCAGCGGGGCGGGGGATGCTTTCATT.

There are a few counts of this clonotype. The J gene is TRBJ2-5, the V gene TRBV4-3; 7 bases fit TRBD2. Germline assignment: CDR1 LGHNA and CDR2 YSLEER. The CDR3 runs to 15 residues. Trimming cost V 0 bases and J 4 bases; bases outside gene matches: 5. The CDR3 DNA reads TGCGCCAGCAGCCAAGATGCCGGACTAGTAGAGACCCAGTACTTC. The encoded protein is CASSQDAGLVETQYF.

V gene TRBV12-3 or TRBV12-4 combines with J gene TRBJ2-2; D unclear. V lost 7 bases, J lost 4 bases, and 4 bases lay in between. This CDR3 comprises 11 residues. The CDR3 bases are TGTGCCAGCACCTTCACCGGGGAGCTGTTTTTT. Translating gives CASTFTGELFF.

This clonotype was counted at least ten times. The chain uses TRBV4-1 and TRBJ2-1; a possible D gene is TRBD1 (5 bases). The CDR3 has 14 residues. Germline V gene lookup returns CDR1 MGHRA and CDR2 YSYEKL. Trimming pared 1 base from V and 7 bases from J, leaving 11 bases between. CDR3 amino acids: CASSQVWAGNEQFF. Written as DNA, the CDR3 is TGCGCCAGCAGCCAAGTATGGGCAGGGAATGAGCAGTTCTTC.

The chain couples TRBV28 to TRBJ2-1, with 8 bases fitting TRBD2. The V and J ends lost 2 bases and 5 bases, in that order; junction bases with no gene match: 8. This CDR3 spans 16 amino acids. The germline V gene encodes CDR1 MDHEN and CDR2 SYDVKM. The CDR3 sequence: CASSLGPAGEDNEQFF. The CDR3 DNA follows: TGTGCCAGCAGTTTAGGTCCAGCGGGAGAAGACAATGAGCAGTTCTTC.

This clonotype was observed a handful of times. V gene TRBV5-1 combines with J gene TRBJ2-5; D gene uncertain. The CDR3 is made up of 12 amino acids. The V end was cut by 0 bases, the J end by 5 bases, with 5 bases between. Germline assignment: CDR1 SGHRS and CDR2 YFSETQ. The CDR3: CASSLGAETQYF. In nucleotides, the CDR3 is TGCGCCAGCAGCTTGGGGGCGGAGACCCAGTACTTC.